The text below deals with one T cell receptor (beta chain). This entry comes from a study of blood T cell repertoires in COVID-19. This CDR3 has 15 residues. J was trimmed by 3 bases and V by 3 bases; bases with no gene match: 5. CDR1 is MNHEY, CDR2 SMNVEV, per germline (reference sequence). Profiling relied on immunoSEQ multiplex PCR, and the TCRdb table lists in-frame clones only, not all of them. The sample has roughly 100,000 clones, 81% seen once. The V call is TRBV27, the J call TRBJ2-3; TRBD1 agrees at 8 bases. This TCR derives from a man older than 75 with COVID-19, enrolled during active disease. Sequenced material: peripheral blood. In nucleotides, the CDR3 is TGTGCCAGCAGTTTCCGGGACAGGACAACAGATACGCAGTATTTT. This encodes CASSFRDRTTDTQYF.